Included here is one T cell receptor (beta chain) sequence, with context. The data were produced by immunoSEQ multiplex PCR, yet TCRdb's version contains in-frame clones alone and is incomplete. This sample yields tens of thousands of clones, of which approximately 94% are seen a single time; 1.5% belongs to the top ten. The sample is drawn from a study of brain T cells in children with intractable seizures. The starting material was peripheral blood, obtained at surgery. This receptor was taken from a boy younger than two with tuberous sclerosis and intractable seizures.

CDR3 DNA sequence: TGTGCCAGCAGTGAAAAGGGAGGCAGGACCCACAATGAGCAGTTCTTC. This gives the protein CASSEKGGRTHNEQFF. The chain joins TRBV25-1 to TRBJ2-1, with a possible D match to TRBD2 (6 bases). The CDR3 runs to 16 residues. Germline V CDR1 and CDR2: MGHDK, SYGVNS. Deletions cut 2 bases from V and 5 bases from J, with 16 bases between.